Listed below are T cell receptor beta chains from one sample, sequenced in a study of blood T cell repertoires in COVID-19. Data came from immunoSEQ multiplex PCR; TCRdb stores just in-frame clones and leaves some out. Among about 95,000 clones listed, roughly 90% were seen once. The sequencing input was peripheral blood. Receptor source: a man between 60 and 70 years old with COVID-19, enrolled during active disease. Both conserved end residues are part of each CDR3. Each record gives: D gene, V gene, CDR3 length, J gene, CDR3 protein. A D gene is named only where the DNA matches it firmly.

d_call: -
v_call: TRBV19
cdr3_length: 14
j_call: TRBJ1-2
cdr3_aa: CASSIEGRNYGYTF

d_call: TRBD1
v_call: TRBV5-4
cdr3_length: 14
j_call: TRBJ2-7
cdr3_aa: CASSIDRGSDEQYF

d_call: -
v_call: TRBV5-1
cdr3_length: 13
j_call: TRBJ1-1
cdr3_aa: CASSLTGNTEAFF

d_call: -
v_call: TRBV6-2/TRBV6-3
cdr3_length: 14
j_call: TRBJ1-4
cdr3_aa: CASSLRATDEKLFF

d_call: TRBD1
v_call: TRBV5-6
cdr3_length: 16
j_call: TRBJ2-7
cdr3_aa: CASSSSTGGFGYEQYF

d_call: -
v_call: TRBV5-1
cdr3_length: 15
j_call: TRBJ1-2
cdr3_aa: CASSPVVLTSYGYTF

d_call: -
v_call: TRBV7-8
cdr3_length: 16
j_call: TRBJ2-2
cdr3_aa: CASSLFSAGNTGELFF

d_call: TRBD1
v_call: TRBV5-4
cdr3_length: 16
j_call: TRBJ1-2
cdr3_aa: CASSPTGGVEDYGYTF

d_call: TRBD2
v_call: TRBV2
cdr3_length: 15
j_call: TRBJ2-1
cdr3_aa: CASSPEAGGPNEQFF

d_call: TRBD1
v_call: TRBV7-9
cdr3_length: 16
j_call: TRBJ1-6
cdr3_aa: CASSPGTGINNSPLHF

d_call: -
v_call: TRBV6-5
cdr3_length: 13
j_call: TRBJ1-2
cdr3_aa: CASSTTVGGGYTF

d_call: -
v_call: TRBV28
cdr3_length: 13
j_call: TRBJ2-3
cdr3_aa: CASSTIAADTQYF

d_call: TRBD2
v_call: TRBV9
cdr3_length: 15
j_call: TRBJ2-2
cdr3_aa: CASSATSVYTGELFF

d_call: TRBD1
v_call: TRBV6-6
cdr3_length: 16
j_call: TRBJ1-1
cdr3_aa: CASRGTGTGGVTEAFF

d_call: -
v_call: TRBV29-1
cdr3_length: 11
j_call: TRBJ2-1
cdr3_aa: CSVDRGNEQFF

d_call: TRBD2
v_call: TRBV19
cdr3_length: 16
j_call: TRBJ2-1
cdr3_aa: CASRRVPAGLDNEQFF

d_call: -
v_call: TRBV19
cdr3_length: 15
j_call: TRBJ1-1
cdr3_aa: CASTPAQGMNTEAFF

d_call: TRBD1
v_call: TRBV19
cdr3_length: 14
j_call: TRBJ1-4
cdr3_aa: CASSLGQGGEKLFF

d_call: -
v_call: TRBV7-3
cdr3_length: 14
j_call: TRBJ1-1
cdr3_aa: CASSLNPGDTEAFF

d_call: -
v_call: TRBV7-8
cdr3_length: 11
j_call: TRBJ2-7
cdr3_aa: CASSGPGEQYF

d_call: -
v_call: TRBV19
cdr3_length: 13
j_call: TRBJ1-5
cdr3_aa: CASNQGRNQPQHF

d_call: -
v_call: TRBV30
cdr3_length: 12
j_call: TRBJ2-7
cdr3_aa: CAWRDREGEQYF

d_call: -
v_call: TRBV3-1/TRBV3-2
cdr3_length: 16
j_call: TRBJ1-1
cdr3_aa: CASSRRGAGANTEAFF

d_call: -
v_call: TRBV23-1
cdr3_length: 15
j_call: TRBJ1-1
cdr3_aa: CASSQSKSGYCEAFF

d_call: -
v_call: TRBV18
cdr3_length: 13
j_call: TRBJ1-1
cdr3_aa: CASSPPLNTEAFF

d_call: -
v_call: TRBV29-1
cdr3_length: 10
j_call: TRBJ1-1
cdr3_aa: CSVGQLEAFF

d_call: -
v_call: TRBV11-1
cdr3_length: 14
j_call: TRBJ1-1
cdr3_aa: CASTLSGEDTEAFF

d_call: TRBD1
v_call: TRBV6-5
cdr3_length: 12
j_call: TRBJ2-4
cdr3_aa: CASRTGGNIQYF

d_call: -
v_call: TRBV4-1
cdr3_length: 13
j_call: TRBJ2-5
cdr3_aa: CASSQPGVETQYF

d_call: TRBD2
v_call: TRBV3-1/TRBV3-2
cdr3_length: 15
j_call: TRBJ2-1
cdr3_aa: CASSQETSGTNEQFF

d_call: -
v_call: TRBV28
cdr3_length: 16
j_call: TRBJ1-2
cdr3_aa: CASSTGWRTLNYGYTF

d_call: TRBD1
v_call: TRBV27
cdr3_length: 16
j_call: TRBJ2-1
cdr3_aa: CASRRGPGVSYNEQFF

d_call: -
v_call: TRBV27
cdr3_length: 15
j_call: TRBJ2-3
cdr3_aa: CASSPGGFSTDTQYF

d_call: -
v_call: TRBV5-1
cdr3_length: 15
j_call: TRBJ2-5
cdr3_aa: CASSLRAGYQETQYF

d_call: TRBD2
v_call: TRBV6-5
cdr3_length: 16
j_call: TRBJ2-1
cdr3_aa: CASSYWGTSGKNEQFF

d_call: TRBD2
v_call: TRBV2
cdr3_length: 16
j_call: TRBJ2-3
cdr3_aa: CASSWRREGYLGTQYF

d_call: TRBD2
v_call: TRBV2
cdr3_length: 17
j_call: TRBJ2-3
cdr3_aa: CASSPRTSGRTTDTQYF

d_call: -
v_call: TRBV6-5
cdr3_length: 14
j_call: TRBJ1-2
cdr3_aa: CASSYSRDGYGYTF

d_call: -
v_call: TRBV21-1
cdr3_length: 16
j_call: TRBJ2-3
cdr3_aa: CASSKDPAGVTDTQYF

d_call: TRBD1
v_call: TRBV2
cdr3_length: 14
j_call: TRBJ1-6
cdr3_aa: CASRAGTGHSPLHF

d_call: TRBD2
v_call: TRBV5-1
cdr3_length: 15
j_call: TRBJ2-7
cdr3_aa: CASSSGGTSGREQYF

d_call: -
v_call: TRBV3-1/TRBV3-2
cdr3_length: 16
j_call: TRBJ2-3
cdr3_aa: CASSPKRAQDADTQYF

d_call: -
v_call: TRBV30
cdr3_length: 13
j_call: TRBJ1-1
cdr3_aa: CAWTFRENTEAFF

d_call: -
v_call: TRBV6-5
cdr3_length: 16
j_call: TRBJ2-3
cdr3_aa: CASSYGSGHTTDTQYF

d_call: TRBD2
v_call: TRBV5-1
cdr3_length: 16
j_call: TRBJ2-1
cdr3_aa: CASSLGRGRAYNEQFF

d_call: TRBD2
v_call: TRBV4-1
cdr3_length: 17
j_call: TRBJ2-3
cdr3_aa: CASSQEPRGRAGDTQYF

d_call: -
v_call: TRBV5-1
cdr3_length: 15
j_call: TRBJ1-6
cdr3_aa: CASSLVDSTSSPLHF

d_call: -
v_call: TRBV6-2/TRBV6-3
cdr3_length: 15
j_call: TRBJ1-3
cdr3_aa: CASGRDSYSGNTIYF

d_call: TRBD2
v_call: TRBV27
cdr3_length: 18
j_call: TRBJ2-1
cdr3_aa: CASSLVVAGGRPLNEQFF